Listed below are T cell receptor beta chains from one sample, sequenced in a study of shared clonotypes between healthy human individuals. Some clones are missing from TCRdb's copy, which holds only in-frame ones; the method was immunoSEQ multiplex PCR. The repertoire consists of roughly 2 million clones, with 95% occurring once and the leading ten covering roughly 0.13%. The sequenced sample was naive CD4+ T cells sorted from blood. These receptors were collected from a man aged 18 to 29 in good health. Both conserved end residues are part of each CDR3. Fields, in order: V gene, J gene, CDR3 protein.

V gene: TRBV30
J gene: TRBJ1-2
CDR3 protein: CAWSRVRGYGYTF

V gene: TRBV30
J gene: TRBJ2-7
CDR3 protein: CAWRITGGSSYEQYF

V gene: TRBV6-5
J gene: TRBJ2-6
CDR3 protein: CASSQPSGANVLTF

V gene: TRBV6-5
J gene: TRBJ1-5
CDR3 protein: CASSRGQPVNQPQHF

V gene: TRBV6-6
J gene: TRBJ2-7
CDR3 protein: CASSYPGQDYEQYF

V gene: TRBV10-1
J gene: TRBJ2-7
CDR3 protein: CASSESKLAGGNEQYF

V gene: TRBV30
J gene: TRBJ1-5
CDR3 protein: CAWSKATGGNQPQHF

V gene: TRBV27
J gene: TRBJ2-7
CDR3 protein: CASSLWGERGYEQYF

V gene: TRBV5-1
J gene: TRBJ2-1
CDR3 protein: CASSLSGTGPGEQFF

V gene: TRBV2
J gene: TRBJ1-5
CDR3 protein: CASSEEEGSNQPQHF

V gene: TRBV11-2
J gene: TRBJ1-6
CDR3 protein: CASSSGGGFLALHF

V gene: TRBV7-9
J gene: TRBJ1-2
CDR3 protein: CASSPEGRADGYTF

V gene: TRBV29-1
J gene: TRBJ1-1
CDR3 protein: CSVVPGNTEAFF

V gene: TRBV5-1
J gene: TRBJ2-3
CDR3 protein: CASSLGERWLTSTDTQYF

V gene: TRBV10-1
J gene: TRBJ2-7
CDR3 protein: CASSEQTGTSYEQYF

V gene: TRBV7-5
J gene: TRBJ2-1
CDR3 protein: CARSLGKKVGLAGRHNEQFF

V gene: TRBV6-5
J gene: TRBJ2-5
CDR3 protein: CASSSVKETQYF

V gene: TRBV5-6
J gene: TRBJ2-3
CDR3 protein: CASSLAPRTTNTDTQYF

V gene: TRBV5-4
J gene: TRBJ1-4
CDR3 protein: CASSSGGKGNEKLFF

V gene: TRBV5-1
J gene: TRBJ2-7
CDR3 protein: CASSLTGTGNYEQYF

V gene: TRBV6-1
J gene: TRBJ2-5
CDR3 protein: CASSEGVAMGQETQYF

V gene: TRBV2
J gene: TRBJ2-7
CDR3 protein: CASRIMGQAFSYEQYF

V gene: TRBV28
J gene: TRBJ2-7
CDR3 protein: CASNSLGSKFVEEYF

V gene: TRBV9
J gene: TRBJ2-7
CDR3 protein: CASSPLGTFYEQYF

V gene: TRBV30
J gene: TRBJ1-3
CDR3 protein: CAWSGISRNGNTIYF

V gene: TRBV7-8
J gene: TRBJ2-7
CDR3 protein: CASSLAHKTGGSGEQYF

V gene: TRBV10-3
J gene: TRBJ1-3
CDR3 protein: CAIGTAFSGNTIYF

V gene: TRBV4-1
J gene: TRBJ2-7
CDR3 protein: CASSQGQGRVYEQYF